The text below deals with one T cell receptor (beta chain). What it recognizes is unknown. This CDR3 contains 15 residues. Germline V gives CDR1 MNHEY, CDR2 SVGAGI. Trimming removed 6 bases at V and 0 bases at J, with 12 bases between. TCRdb's copy holds only in-frame clones and misses some; the assay was immunoSEQ multiplex PCR. Counted here are under 2,500,000 clones, approximately 96% occurring once; the ten biggest clones make up roughly 0.13%. Within Nashville, Tennessee resided all donors, each a Caucasian adult. Splitting the CD4+ cells yielded a CD45RA+ naive subset and a CD45RA-negative memory subset. The data were taken from a study of shared clonotypes between healthy human individuals. The study's findings and limits: With few donors, the genetic and exposure-history diversity represented was limited.

The TCR comes from a man younger than 35 in good health. The chain uses TRBV6-5 and TRBJ1-5; maybe TRBD1 (6 bases). The sample was naive CD4+ T cells sorted from blood. The subset is: CD45RA+ positively selected. CDR3 amino acids: CASRNAGVSNQPQHF. CDR3 nucleotide sequence: TGTGCCAGCAGAAACGCAGGGGTTAGCAATCAGCCCCAGCATTTT.